The 10 T cell receptor beta chains below all came from one sample that was sequenced in a study of CD8 T cells in Susac syndrome. An input of roughly 0.5 to 1 ug of RNA was subjected to reverse transcription using random hexamers. Using its own MiXCR run on the immunoSEQ multiplex PCR reads, TCRdb lists one record per CDR3 protein. The table lists 170,000 or so distinct CDR3 sequences, about 96% of them singletons. The sequenced sample was CD4+ T cells from PBMCs. The receptors come from a human donor with Susac syndrome.

V gene TRBV30 combines with J gene TRBJ1-2; D not certain. CDR1 is GTSNPN and CDR2 is SVGIG in the germline V gene (reference sequence). The CDR3 length is 13 residues. Trimming cost V 0 bases and J 8 bases, with 13 bases left between them. CDR3: CAWSVRKGGGYTF. The CDR3 DNA reads as TGTGCCTGGAGTGTACGGAAGGGAGGCGGCTACACCTTC.

This chain links TRBV18 with TRBJ2-1, with D possibly TRBD1 on 5 matching bases. The CDR3 has 17 amino acids. Trimming shortened V by 5 bases and J by 8 bases, and 25 bases separated the two germline ends. The V gene's germline CDR1 is KGHSH and CDR2 LQKENI. The CDR3 DNA reads as TGTGCCAGCTCAACATACCTTAACTATGGGGCCGATGATGAGCAGTTCTTC. Translation: CASSTYLNYGADDEQFF. The complete variable domain, with remaining parts taken from reference TRBV18 and TRBJ2-1, reads NAGVMQNPRHLVRRRGQEARLRCSPMKGHSHVYWYRQLPEEGLKFMVYLQKENIIDESGMPKERFSAEFPKEGPSILRIQQVVRGDSAAYFCASSTYLNYGADDEQFFGPGTRLTVL.

The genes are TRBV6-2 or TRBV6-3 and TRBJ1-2; TRBD1 matches at 10 bases. The CDR3 sequence is 15 residues long. The V and J ends lost 4 bases and 2 bases, in that order; junction bases with no gene match: 4. CDR1 MNHEY and CDR2 SVGEGT come from the germline V gene. Here the CDR3 DNA reads TGTGCCAGCAGTTCCGGGACAGGGGAGAACTATGGCTACACCTTC. It yields the protein CASSSGTGENYGYTF.

This clonotype was seen once. This chain uses TRBV6-2 or TRBV6-3 with TRBJ2-7; 9 bases are a match to TRBD1. Germline CDR1 MNHEY, CDR2 SVGEGT. Germline trimming cut 6 bases from V and 7 bases from J; bases unmatched to any gene: 19. This CDR3 comprises 17 residues. The CDR3, as DNA: TGTGCCAGCAGACCTACTTCACGACAGGGGGTCGTGCGGGAGCAGTACGTC. Its translation: CASRPTSRQGVVREQYV.

This sequence joins TRBV29-1 and TRBJ2-3, with 8 bases that match TRBD1. Germline-derived CDR1 and CDR2 are SQVTM and ANQGSEA. The junction had 3 bases not matched to a gene; V was cut back by 3 bases and J by 4 bases. The CDR3 covers 13 residues. CDR3 loop: CSVDRGRSDTQYF. As DNA, the CDR3 is TGCAGCGTTGACAGGGGGCGCTCAGATACGCAGTATTTT.

This chain uses TRBV20-1 with TRBJ1-4; D gene uncertain. The germline V gene encodes CDR1 DFQATT and CDR2 SNEGSKA (reference sequence). The CDR3 runs to 12 residues. The CDR3 loop reads CTTRSINEKLFF. CDR3 nucleotides: TGCACCACCCGAAGTATTAATGAAAAACTGTTTTTT.

The chain carries TRBV18 and TRBJ1-5; tentative D call: TRBD1 (6 bases). Per the germline V gene, CDR1 is KGHSH and CDR2 is LQKENI. Deletions cut 4 bases from V and 6 bases from J, with 13 bases between. This CDR3 contains 14 residues. CDR3 DNA sequence: TGTGCCAGCTCACTTTACAGGGTTCGTCAGCCCCAGCATTTT. Its translation: CASSLYRVRQPQHF.

V and J are TRBV20-1 and TRBJ2-3, with 10 bases matching TRBD2. The V gene end was trimmed by 3 bases and the J gene end by 0 bases; junction bases not matched to a gene: 6. CDR1 is DFQATT and CDR2 is SNEGSKA in the germline V gene (reference sequence). CDR3 length: 16 residues. CDR3 sequence reads: CSARLPSGGSTDTQYF. In DNA, the CDR3 is TGCAGTGCTAGGCTCCCTAGCGGGGGAAGCACAGATACGCAGTATTTT.

The chain recombines TRBV15 with TRBJ2-2; no clear D. Deletions cut 0 bases from V and 6 bases from J, with 8 bases between. Germline CDR1 and CDR2: LNHNV and YYDKDF (reference sequence). There are 14 residues in the CDR3. This chain's CDR3 is CATSRDLDAGELFF. CDR3 DNA sequence: TGTGCCACCAGCAGAGATCTTGACGCCGGGGAGCTGTTTTTT. Together with reference TRBV15 and TRBJ2-2, the CDR3 gives the full variable domain: DAMVIQNPRYQVTQFGKPVTLSCSQTLNHNVMYWYQQKSSQAPKLLFHYYDKDFNNEADTPDNFQSRRPNTSFCFLDIRSPGLGDTAMYLCATSRDLDAGELFFGEGSRLTVL.

The chain recombines TRBV28 with TRBJ1-5, with D uncertain. V gave up 1 base and J gave up 4 bases, with 8 bases separating them. Germline V lookup: CDR1 MDHEN, CDR2 SYDVKM. The CDR3 totals 14 residues. The CDR3 DNA reads as TGTGCCAGCAGTTTATACACTTTGAATCAGCCCCAGCATTTT. Protein sequence: CASSLYTLNQPQHF.